Each of the 9 T cell receptor beta chains below was sequenced from the same sample in a study of molecular identifiers for immune sequencing clone quantification. In TCRdb, the PCR reads were re-called with MiXCR into one record per CDR3 protein. This table holds hundreds of thousands of distinct CDR3 sequences, about 20% found once. Sequencing input: naive CD8+ T cells from blood, with Jurkat cell RNA spiked in. The subset: FACS-sorted CD8+CD4-CCR7+CD45RA+ naive T cells. These receptors originate from a human donor in good health. Some libraries in this study had Jurkat cell RNA spiked in.

In its sample, this clonotype was seen many times. The rearrangement links TRBV20-1 to TRBJ2-7; the D is unclear. This CDR3 comprises 14 residues. Per germline, CDR1 DFQATT and CDR2 SNEGSKA (reference sequence). The ends were cut back, 5 bases at V and 2 bases at J, with 16 bases in the middle. CDR3 protein: CSARFALPTYEQYF. CDR3 in DNA: TGCAGTGCTCGGTTCGCGCTGCCCACCTACGAGCAGTACTTC.

This clonotype was recorded many times. The V and J genes are TRBV19 and TRBJ1-1, with D hard to call. The germline V and J ends were trimmed by 6 bases and 4 bases, with 15 bases remaining between them. The CDR3 is made up of 14 amino acids. CDR1 and CDR2 (germline): LNHDA, SQIVND (reference sequence). The CDR3: CASRWATEGTEAFF. The DNA of the CDR3 is TGTGCCAGTAGATGGGCCACCGAAGGCACTGAAGCTTTCTTT. Together with reference TRBV19 and TRBJ1-1, the CDR3 gives the full variable domain: DGGITQSPKYLFRKEGQNVTLSCEQNLNHDAMYWYRQDPGQGLRLIYYSQIVNDFQKGDIAEGYSVSREKKESFPLTVTSAQKNPTAFYLCASRWATEGTEAFFGQGTRLTVV.

With respect to this clonotype: The CDR3 end shows no conserved phenylalanine or tryptophan, and so a read error is likely. V and J are TRBV12-3 or TRBV12-4 and TRBJ1-6; D might be TRBD1 (5 bases). This CDR3 is 15 amino acids long. V lost 6 bases and J lost 7, with 16 bases in between. CDR3 nucleotides: TGTGCCAGCAGCCGCTGGGACCTTGGCAATTCACCCCTCCACCTT. It translates to CASSRWDLGNSPLHL.

This clonotype occurred many times. The junction and the germline gene differ at one end; a read error may be behind it. For the CDR3, the DNA is TGTGCCAGCAGCTTATTTCGGGGAATGGCCTACGAGCAGTACTTC. Translating it yields CASSLFRGMAYEQYF. The V call is TRBV5-3, the J call TRBJ2-7; weak D call: TRBD2 (5 bases). TRBV5-3 is an open reading frame whose function is uncertain. There are 15 residues in the CDR3.

The chain couples TRBV7-3 to TRBJ2-6; D uncertain. In germline, CDR1 is SGHTA, CDR2 FQGTGA. Trimming cost V 0 bases and J 0 bases, with 12 bases left between them. The CDR3 covers 18 residues. CDR3 sequence reads: CASSLTKGSFSGANVLTF. CDR3 sequence (DNA): TGTGCCAGCAGCTTAACGAAAGGATCTTTCTCTGGGGCCAACGTCCTGACTTTC.

This clonotype was seen repeatedly, ten times or more. The J gene is TRBJ2-2, the V gene TRBV28, with unresolved D. Germline V gives CDR1 MDHEN, CDR2 SYDVKM. Trimming removed 2 bases from V and 4 bases from J, with 14 bases in between. This CDR3 is 16 amino acids long. DNA of the CDR3: TGTGCCAGCAGTTTAATCCAGGTCCGGCCCACCGGGGAGCTGTTTTTT. It encodes CASSLIQVRPTGELFF.

As regards this clonotype: A junction end diverges from the germline sequence, so it may reflect a read error. The J gene is TRBJ2-1, the V gene TRBV4-3; 9 nucleotides agree with TRBD2. The CDR3 is 17 amino acids. Germline lookup yields CDR1 LGHNA and CDR2 YSLEER. CDR3 loop: CASSQDNDLAGYNEQFF. The DNA for the CDR3 is TGCGCCAGCAGCCAAGATAATGACCTAGCGGGGTACAACGAGCAGTTCTTC.

As regards this clonotype: It may be a read error: a sequence one base away is much more abundant. The chain links TRBV13 to TRBJ2-3; 10 bases line up with TRBD1. The closer fit of TRBJ1-5 to the DNA end suggests the J call may be wrong. The CDR3 is 12 amino acids. The V gene's germline CDR1 is PRHDT and CDR2 FYEKMQ (reference sequence). The CDR3 sequence is CASGQGEDTQHF. In nucleotides, the CDR3 is TGTGCCAGTGGACAGGGGGAAGATACGCAGCATTTT.

The J gene is TRBJ2-3, the V gene TRBV12-3 or TRBV12-4; tentative D call: TRBD1 (6 bases). The V end lost 7 bases, the J end lost 3 bases, and 17 bases lay between the germline ends. The CDR3 totals 15 residues. As DNA, the CDR3 is TGTGCCAGCATCCCCAGGGGTGAATGGACAGATACGCAGTATTTT. Protein sequence: CASIPRGEWTDTQYF.